One sample yielded the 17 T cell receptor beta chains listed below, sequenced in a study of shared clonotypes between healthy human individuals. TCRdb keeps only in-frame clones here, not all; method: immunoSEQ multiplex PCR. The table shows 2 million to 2.5 million clones, with 90% to 95% occurring only once. The sample comprised naive CD4+ T cells sorted from blood. The subset denotes: CD45RA+ positively selected. All receptors derive from a man aged 18-30 years in good health.

The V call is TRBV28, the J call TRBJ2-1, with TRBD1 identical over 10 bases. Trimming removed 7 bases from V and 9 bases from J; junction bases left unmatched: 12. This CDR3 comprises 15 residues. Germline CDR1 is MDHEN and CDR2 is SYDVKM. The CDR3: CASTTPGTGDTEQFF. CDR3 in DNA: TGTGCCAGCACAACCCCCGGGACAGGGGACACTGAGCAGTTCTTC.

This clone was detected once. The chain has TRBV5-1 and TRBJ2-5, with TRBD1 as a possible D gene (5 bases). Germline loops: CDR1 SGHRS, CDR2 YFSETQ. The CDR3 consists of 15 residues. Trimming took off 1 base at V and 3 bases at J, with 13 bases between the two ends. In DNA, the CDR3 is TGCGCCAGCAGCTTGAACTCGGCAGGGAAAGAGACCCAGTACTTC. It encodes CASSLNSAGKETQYF.

The chain combines TRBV5-1 with TRBJ1-5; 9 bases line up with TRBD1. Losses at the gene ends were 3 bases for V and 7 bases for J; bases not matched to a gene: 8. CDR1 and CDR2 from the germline V gene are SGHRS and YFSETQ. This CDR3 has 15 amino acids. The CDR3 DNA is TGCGCCAGCAGCTGGGAACCGGGACAGGGACAGCCCCAGCATTTT. Its translation is CASSWEPGQGQPQHF.

CDR3 protein: CASSAQANQPQHF. The CDR3 bases are TGTGCCAGCAGTGCACAGGCCAATCAGCCCCAGCATTTT. This chain connects TRBV6-4 to TRBJ1-5, with D perhaps TRBD1 (5 bases). V was shortened by 4 bases and J by 3 bases, with 7 bases between the two germline ends. The germline V gene has CDR1 MRHNA and CDR2 SNTAGT. The CDR3 is 13 amino acids.

The V and J genes are TRBV9 and TRBJ1-2, with a weak D call TRBD1 (6 bases). The V end lost 5 bases, the J end lost 4 bases, and 9 bases lay between the germline ends. CDR3 length equals 12 residues. CDR1 SGDLS and CDR2 YYNGEE come from the germline V gene. DNA of the CDR3: TGTGCCAGCAGGGGGGGCAGCTATGGCTACACCTTC. Protein product: CASRGGSYGYTF.

Worth noting for this clone: Additional DNA sequences in this sample encode the identical CDR3. CDR3 protein: CASSFGGMNTEAFF. CDR3 DNA sequence: TGCGCCAGCAGCTTTGGTGGAATGAACACTGAAGCTTTCTTT. V usage is TRBV5-1 and J usage is TRBJ1-1; D uncertain. Trimming removed 2 bases from V and 0 bases from J, with 8 bases in between. The CDR3 is made up of 14 amino acids. Germline lookup yields CDR1 SGHRS and CDR2 YFSETQ.

Here the CDR3 reads CATSRGGLTGHYEQYF. CDR3 coding DNA: TGTGCCACCAGCAGAGGAGGCCTAACAGGCCACTACGAGCAGTACTTC. This chain links TRBV15 with TRBJ2-7; a weak D match, TRBD1 (5 bases). Trimming removed 1 base from V and 3 bases from J, with 16 bases in between. The CDR3 totals 16 residues. Germline assignment: CDR1 LNHNV and CDR2 YYDKDF (reference sequence).

V gene TRBV7-2 combines with J gene TRBJ2-1; 7 bases fit TRBD2. Losses at the gene ends were 5 bases for V and 0 bases for J; bases not matched to a gene: 4. The CDR3 loop spans 15 amino acids. Germline V gives CDR1 SGHTA, CDR2 FQGNSA. Here the CDR3 reads CASSAGAGSYNEQFF. The CDR3 DNA sequence: TGTGCCAGCAGCGCGGGAGCGGGCTCCTACAATGAGCAGTTCTTC.

The chain has TRBV6-5 and TRBJ2-7; TRBD2 might be the D (6 bases). The CDR3 consists of 14 residues. Per germline, CDR1 MNHEY and CDR2 SVGAGI. V lost 6 bases and J lost 3, with 15 bases in between. The CDR3 sequence is CASSRLGGIYEQYF. Written as DNA, the CDR3 is TGTGCCAGCAGCAGACTAGGCGGGATCTACGAGCAGTACTTC.

V gene TRBV28 combines with J gene TRBJ1-5; a weak D match, TRBD1 (5 bases). Germline-derived CDR1 and CDR2 are MDHEN and SYDVKM. The V gene lost 2 bases and the J gene lost 6 bases, with 11 bases spanning the gap. CDR3 size: 14 residues. Here the CDR3 reads CASSLGGEGQPQHF. The CDR3 DNA reads TGTGCCAGCAGTTTAGGGGGTGAAGGTCAGCCCCAGCATTTT.

This sequence joins TRBV18 and TRBJ2-7; TRBD1 matches 9 bases. J gave up 6 bases and V 3 bases, and 12 bases lay outside the gene matches. The CDR3 has 16 residues. Germline V gene data show CDR1 as KGHSH and CDR2 as LQKENI. The CDR3, as DNA: TGTGCCAGCTCACCCCTACCCGTCACAGGGGGCGGCGAGCAGTACTTC. It codes for CASSPLPVTGGGEQYF. Combining the CDR3 with reference TRBV18 and TRBJ2-7 gives the whole variable domain NAGVMQNPRHLVRRRGQEARLRCSPMKGHSHVYWYRQLPEEGLKFMVYLQKENIIDESGMPKERFSAEFPKEGPSILRIQQVVRGDSAAYFCASSPLPVTGGGEQYFGPGTRLTVT.

The chain carries TRBV9 and TRBJ2-7; unclear D gene. The CDR3 has 14 amino acids. Looked up from germline, CDR1 is SGDLS and CDR2 is YYNGEE. Trimming removed 7 bases from V and 3 bases from J, with 17 bases in between. The CDR3 loop is CASRTSFFGYEQYF. The CDR3 region has the DNA TGTGCCAGCCGTACAAGTTTCTTCGGCTACGAGCAGTACTTC.

V and J are TRBV5-1 and TRBJ2-5; a possible D gene is TRBD2 (6 bases). This CDR3 contains 17 residues. Germline V gene sequence: CDR1 SGHRS, CDR2 YFSETQ. V was cut by 0 bases and J by 1 base, with 16 bases left in between. In nucleotides, the CDR3 is TGCGCCAGCAGCTTGGCCAGGACTATGGGAAGCCAAGAGACCCAGTACTTC. Protein: CASSLARTMGSQETQYF.

V usage is TRBV5-4 and J usage is TRBJ1-4, with a possible D match to TRBD1 (6 bases). This CDR3 is 14 amino acids long. Trimming shortened V by 4 bases and J by 7 bases, and 14 bases separated the two germline ends. Germline V gene data show CDR1 as SGHNT and CDR2 as YYREEE (reference sequence). The CDR3 reads CASSRDIGGEKLFF. The CDR3 region has the DNA TGTGCCAGCAGCCGGGACATTGGGGGTGAAAAACTGTTTTTT. The complete variable domain, with remaining parts taken from reference TRBV5-4 and TRBJ1-4, reads ETGVTQSPTHLIKTRGQQVTLRCSSQSGHNTVSWYQQALGQGPQFIFQYYREEENGRGNFPPRFSGLQFPNYSSELNVNALELDDSALYLCASSRDIGGEKLFFGSGTQLSVL.

This chain links TRBV9 with TRBJ2-2; D is perhaps TRBD1 or TRBD2 (5 bases each). There are 14 residues in the CDR3. Trimming shortened V by 3 bases and J by 6 bases, and 12 bases separated the two germline ends. Germline V gene data show CDR1 as SGDLS and CDR2 as YYNGEE. The CDR3 here is CASSEQRGAGELFF. CDR3 nucleotides: TGTGCCAGCAGCGAACAGAGGGGCGCCGGGGAGCTGTTTTTT. Filled out from reference TRBV9 and TRBJ2-2, the complete variable domain reads DSGVTQTPKHLITATGQRVTLRCSPRSGDLSVYWYQQSLDQGLQFLIQYYNGEERAKGNILERFSAQQFPDLHSELNLSSLELGDSALYFCASSEQRGAGELFFGEGSRLTVL.

The chain has TRBV5-1 and TRBJ2-2, with 7 bases aligning to TRBD2. The germline V gene has CDR1 SGHRS and CDR2 YFSETQ. The CDR3 runs to 14 residues. After removal of 5 bases from V and 4 bases from J, the junction contained 5 bases not matched to a gene. CDR3 sequence: CASRTSRGTGELFF. Here the CDR3 DNA reads TGCGCCAGCAGGACTAGCCGGGGCACCGGGGAGCTGTTTTTT.

The V and J genes are TRBV7-9 and TRBJ2-5, with 7 bases fitting TRBD2. With 5 bases clipped from V and 5 bases from J, the junction kept 5 bases outside the gene matches. The germline gives CDR1 SEHNR, CDR2 FQNEAQ (reference sequence). This CDR3 has 13 residues. DNA of the CDR3: TGTGCCAGCAGCCCGACTAGCTTGGAGACCCAGTACTTC. Encoded protein: CASSPTSLETQYF.